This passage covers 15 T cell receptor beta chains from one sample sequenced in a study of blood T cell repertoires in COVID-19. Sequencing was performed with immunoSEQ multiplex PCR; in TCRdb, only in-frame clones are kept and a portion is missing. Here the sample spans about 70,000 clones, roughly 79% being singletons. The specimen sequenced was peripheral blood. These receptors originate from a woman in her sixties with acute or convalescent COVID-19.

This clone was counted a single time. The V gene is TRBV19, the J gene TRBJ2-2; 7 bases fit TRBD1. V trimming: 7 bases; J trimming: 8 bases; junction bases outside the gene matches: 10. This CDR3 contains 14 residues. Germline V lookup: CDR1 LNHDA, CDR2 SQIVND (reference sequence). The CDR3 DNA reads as TGTGCCAGTACTGGACAGGCCGGAGTAGGGGAGCTGTTTTTT. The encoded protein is CASTGQAGVGELFF.

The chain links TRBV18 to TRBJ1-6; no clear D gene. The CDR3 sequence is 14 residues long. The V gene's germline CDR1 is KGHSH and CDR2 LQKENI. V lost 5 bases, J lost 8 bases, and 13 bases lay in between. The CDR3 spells CASSVRGKDSPLHF. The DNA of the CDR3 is TGTGCCAGCTCAGTGAGAGGGAAGGATTCACCCCTCCACTTT.

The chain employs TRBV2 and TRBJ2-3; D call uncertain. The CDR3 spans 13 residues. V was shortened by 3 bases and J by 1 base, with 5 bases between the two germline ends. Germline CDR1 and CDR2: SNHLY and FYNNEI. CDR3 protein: CASSDFRTDTQYF. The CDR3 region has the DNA TGTGCCAGCAGTGACTTTCGCACAGATACGCAGTATTTT.

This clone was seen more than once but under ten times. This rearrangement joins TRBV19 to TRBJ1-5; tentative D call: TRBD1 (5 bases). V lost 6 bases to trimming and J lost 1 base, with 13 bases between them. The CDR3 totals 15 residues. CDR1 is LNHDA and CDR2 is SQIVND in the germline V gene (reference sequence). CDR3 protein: CASRKDSGSNQPQHF. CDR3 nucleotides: TGTGCCAGTAGGAAGGATTCAGGGAGCAATCAGCCCCAGCATTTT.

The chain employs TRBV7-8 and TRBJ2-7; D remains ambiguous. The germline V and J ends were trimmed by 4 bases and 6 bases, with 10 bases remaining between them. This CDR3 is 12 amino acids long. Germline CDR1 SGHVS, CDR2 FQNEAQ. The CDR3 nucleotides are TGTGCCAGCAGCTCCCATGGGCGCGAGCAGTACTTC. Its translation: CASSSHGREQYF.

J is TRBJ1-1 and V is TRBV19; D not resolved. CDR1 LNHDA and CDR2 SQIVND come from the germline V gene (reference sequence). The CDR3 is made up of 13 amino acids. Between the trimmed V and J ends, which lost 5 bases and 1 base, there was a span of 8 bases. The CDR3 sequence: CASSYLANTEAFF. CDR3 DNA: TGTGCCAGTAGTTATTTAGCGAACACTGAAGCTTTCTTT. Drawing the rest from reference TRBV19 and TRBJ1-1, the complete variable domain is DGGITQSPKYLFRKEGQNVTLSCEQNLNHDAMYWYRQDPGQGLRLIYYSQIVNDFQKGDIAEGYSVSREKKESFPLTVTSAQKNPTAFYLCASSYLANTEAFFGQGTRLTVV.

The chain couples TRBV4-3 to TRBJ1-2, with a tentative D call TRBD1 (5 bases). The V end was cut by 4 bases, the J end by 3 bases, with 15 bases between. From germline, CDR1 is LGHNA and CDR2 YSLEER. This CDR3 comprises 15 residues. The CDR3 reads CASSPRQGKDYGYTF. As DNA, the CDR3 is TGCGCCAGCAGCCCACGTCAGGGCAAGGACTATGGCTACACCTTC.

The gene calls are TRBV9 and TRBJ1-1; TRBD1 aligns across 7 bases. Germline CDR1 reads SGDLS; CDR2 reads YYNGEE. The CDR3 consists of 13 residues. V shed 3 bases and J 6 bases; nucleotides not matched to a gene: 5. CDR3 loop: CASSATGVAEAFF. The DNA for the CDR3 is TGTGCCAGCAGCGCAACAGGGGTTGCTGAAGCTTTCTTT.

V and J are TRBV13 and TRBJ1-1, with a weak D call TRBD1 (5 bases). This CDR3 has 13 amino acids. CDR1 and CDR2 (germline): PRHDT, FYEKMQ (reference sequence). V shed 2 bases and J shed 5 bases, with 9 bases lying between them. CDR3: CASSLRSGTEAFF. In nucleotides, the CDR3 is TGTGCCAGCAGCTTAAGATCAGGGACTGAAGCTTTCTTT.

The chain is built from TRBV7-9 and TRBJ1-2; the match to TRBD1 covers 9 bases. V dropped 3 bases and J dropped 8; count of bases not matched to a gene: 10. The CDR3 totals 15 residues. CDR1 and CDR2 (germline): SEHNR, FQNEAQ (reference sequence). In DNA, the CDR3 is TGTGCCAGCAGCTTGGTCAACCGGGACAGGGACGGCTACACCTTC. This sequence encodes CASSLVNRDRDGYTF. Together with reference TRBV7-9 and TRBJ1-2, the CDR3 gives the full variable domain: DTGVSQNPRHKITKRGQNVTFRCDPISEHNRLYWYRQTLGQGPEFLTYFQNEAQLEKSRLLSDRFSAERPKGSFSTLEIQRTEQGDSAMYLCASSLVNRDRDGYTFGSGTRLTVV.

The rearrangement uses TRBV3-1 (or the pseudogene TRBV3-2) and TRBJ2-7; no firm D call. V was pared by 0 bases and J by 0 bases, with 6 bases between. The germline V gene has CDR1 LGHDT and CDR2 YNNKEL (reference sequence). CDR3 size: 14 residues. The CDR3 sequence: CASSQERSSYEQYF. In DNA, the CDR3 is TGTGCCAGCAGCCAAGAGAGGAGCTCCTACGAGCAGTACTTC.

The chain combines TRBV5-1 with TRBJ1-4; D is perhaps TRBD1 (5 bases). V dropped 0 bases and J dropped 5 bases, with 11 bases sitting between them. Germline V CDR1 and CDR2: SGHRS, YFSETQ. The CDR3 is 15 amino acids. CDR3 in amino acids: CASSLVPGVNEKLFF. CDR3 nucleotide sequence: TGCGCCAGCAGCTTGGTGCCGGGGGTAAATGAAAAACTGTTTTTT.

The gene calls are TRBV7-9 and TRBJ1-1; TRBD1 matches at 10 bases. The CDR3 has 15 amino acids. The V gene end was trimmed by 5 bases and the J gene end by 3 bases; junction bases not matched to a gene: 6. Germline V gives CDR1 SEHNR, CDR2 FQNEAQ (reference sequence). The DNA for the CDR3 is TGTGCCAGCAGCGATGACAGGGGGCATGACACTGAAGCTTTCTTT. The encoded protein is CASSDDRGHDTEAFF.

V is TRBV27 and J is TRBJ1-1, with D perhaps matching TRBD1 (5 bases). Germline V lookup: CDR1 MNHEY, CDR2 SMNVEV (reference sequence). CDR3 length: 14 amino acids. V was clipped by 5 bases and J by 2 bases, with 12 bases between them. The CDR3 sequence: CASSETAANTEAFF. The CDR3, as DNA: TGTGCCAGCAGTGAGACAGCTGCCAACACTGAAGCTTTCTTT.

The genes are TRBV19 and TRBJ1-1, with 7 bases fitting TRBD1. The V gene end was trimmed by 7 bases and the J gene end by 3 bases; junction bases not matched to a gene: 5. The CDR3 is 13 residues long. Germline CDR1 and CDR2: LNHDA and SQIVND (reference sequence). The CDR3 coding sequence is TGTGCCAGTAATCGAGGGGGCTACACTGAAGCTTTCTTT. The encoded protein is CASNRGGYTEAFF.